The 15 T cell receptor beta chains below were found in one sample sequenced in a study of cytomegalovirus exposure and HLA in healthy donors. 13 Jbeta primers and 60 Vbeta primers were used for the PCR. TCRdb's copy holds only in-frame clones and misses some; the assay was immunoSEQ multiplex PCR. Of tens of thousands of clones listed, roughly 83% are singletons. Sequences were obtained from PBMCs. Receptor source: a woman aged 45-60 years in good health and CMV-seronegative.

This clone was counted between two and nine times. The J gene is TRBJ2-1, the V gene TRBV6-4; 9 positions match TRBD2. The V segment lost 0 bases and the J segment 6 bases; nucleotides outside the gene matches: 0. The CDR3 extends over 14 amino acids. Germline CDR1 and CDR2: MRHNA and SNTAGT. The CDR3 region has the DNA TGTGCCAGCAGTGACTCGCGGGGGGGCAATGAGCAGTTCTTC. The encoded protein is CASSDSRGGNEQFF.

The count of this clone is one. The chain joins TRBV6-1 to TRBJ1-2; tentative D call: TRBD1 (6 bases). Trimming stripped 3 bases from V and 3 bases from J, with 14 bases between. The CDR3 is 15 residues long. Per germline, CDR1 MNHNS and CDR2 SASEGT. DNA of the CDR3: TGTGCCAGCAGTGAGGATTCCAGGGGAGACTATGGCTACACCTTC. Its protein is CASSEDSRGDYGYTF.

V is TRBV28 and J is TRBJ2-2; D gene ambiguous. This CDR3 is built from 12 residues. Per germline, CDR1 MDHEN and CDR2 SYDVKM. V gave up 6 bases and J gave up 1 base, with 3 bases separating them. Here the CDR3 reads CASSWNTGELFF. CDR3 in DNA: TGTGCCAGCAGCTGGAACACCGGGGAGCTGTTTTTT.

This clone was found a few times. V and J are TRBV5-1 and TRBJ1-1; 9 nucleotides align to TRBD1. V trimming: 5 bases; J trimming: 1 base; junction bases outside the gene matches: 12. The CDR3 has 17 amino acids. The germline V gene encodes CDR1 SGHRS and CDR2 YFSETQ. CDR3 in DNA: TGCGCCAGCAGTATTCGGGGACAGGGAAGGGGGAACACTGAAGCTTTCTTT. It codes for CASSIRGQGRGNTEAFF.

This clone showed up just once. The chain uses TRBV28 and TRBJ1-5; D not resolved. Germline CDR1 and CDR2: MDHEN and SYDVKM. The CDR3 runs to 16 residues. Trimming pared 8 bases from V and 2 bases from J, leaving 19 bases between. In DNA, the CDR3 is TGTGCCAGCCGACTTAAGGAGCCCGCTGGCAATCAGCCCCAGCATTTT. Amino acid sequence: CASRLKEPAGNQPQHF.

In this sample, this clone turned up once. This chain joins TRBV4-1 and TRBJ1-2; perhaps TRBD1 as D (5 bases). This CDR3 has 15 residues. Germline V gene sequence: CDR1 MGHRA, CDR2 YSYEKL. V was pared by 3 bases and J by 3 bases, with 14 bases between. The CDR3 DNA is TGCGCCAGCAGCCAGCAGGGCATCGGGTACTATGGCTACACCTTC. Residues: CASSQQGIGYYGYTF.

The rearrangement links TRBV19 to TRBJ1-5; the match to TRBD1 covers 7 bases. The CDR3 contains 16 residues. Germline V gives CDR1 LNHDA, CDR2 SQIVND (reference sequence). J lost 6 bases, V lost 1 base, and 9 bases had no gene match. The CDR3 nucleotides are TGTGCCAGTAGTATAGGGAAAGGGGGCGTTTTTCAGCCCCAGCATTTT. It translates to CASSIGKGGVFQPQHF.

The rearrangement links TRBV5-4 to TRBJ2-2, with 15 positions matching TRBD2. CDR1 and CDR2 (germline): SGHNT, YYREEE (reference sequence). CDR3 length: 17 residues. Trimming took 4 bases from V and 5 from J; bases not matched to a gene: 6. The CDR3 DNA follows: TGTGCCAGCAGCCCGGGGACTAGCGGGAGGAAAACCGGGGAGCTGTTTTTT. Its translation: CASSPGTSGRKTGELFF.

This chain links TRBV4-2 with TRBJ1-3; the match to TRBD1 covers 8 bases. Unmatched junction bases numbered 2, after V lost 0 bases and J lost 4 bases. Germline values: CDR1 LGHNA, CDR2 YNFKEQ. This CDR3 contains 15 residues. The CDR3 region has the DNA TGTGCCAGCAGCCAAGACCGGACAGGGGGAAACACCATATATTTT. Its translation is CASSQDRTGGNTIYF.

This rearrangement joins TRBV5-4 to TRBJ1-1, with 12 bases aligning to TRBD1. Germline V gives CDR1 SGHNT, CDR2 YYREEE (reference sequence). The length of the CDR3 is 14 residues. V trimming: 1 base; J trimming: 10 bases; junction bases outside the gene matches: 5. CDR3 sequence (DNA): TGTGCCAGCAGCTTGCGTGGGGACAGGGGGCGAGCTTTCTTT. Translation gives CASSLRGDRGRAFF.

This chain connects TRBV23-1 to TRBJ1-5; 8 positions agree with TRBD1. TRBV23-1 is an open reading frame, and its role is uncertain. V shed 7 bases and J 6 bases; nucleotides not matched to a gene: 8. CDR3 length: 14 residues. CDR3: CASIQGARSQPQHF. The CDR3 DNA follows: TGCGCCAGCATCCAGGGGGCGCGATCTCAGCCCCAGCATTTT.

The rearrangement links TRBV15 to TRBJ1-1; D uncertain. The germline V gene has CDR1 LNHNV and CDR2 YYDKDF (reference sequence). V was shortened by 0 bases and J by 1 base, with 9 bases between the two germline ends. The CDR3 totals 15 residues. DNA for the CDR3: TGTGCCACCAGCAGAGATCCGGACTGGAACACTGAAGCTTTCTTT. Residues: CATSRDPDWNTEAFF.

The V call is TRBV5-1, the J call TRBJ2-7, with 9 nucleotides matching TRBD1. Germline CDR1 SGHRS, CDR2 YFSETQ. The ends lost 3 bases at V and 1 base at J; junction bases unmatched: 11. There are 17 residues in the CDR3. CDR3 loop: CASSSEPTGGRSYEQYF. CDR3 bases: TGCGCCAGCAGCTCGGAACCGACAGGGGGTCGTTCCTACGAGCAGTACTTC.

The V gene is TRBV19, the J gene TRBJ2-1; D is unclear. Germline V CDR1 and CDR2: LNHDA, SQIVND (reference sequence). The CDR3 loop spans 18 amino acids. V lost 4 bases and J lost 1, with 20 bases in between. This CDR3 is CASSTPGMTRSSYNEQFF. The CDR3, as DNA: TGTGCCAGTAGTACCCCCGGAATGACTCGTAGTTCCTACAATGAGCAGTTCTTC.

The chain recombines TRBV2 with TRBJ1-1; D is uncertain. Germline values: CDR1 SNHLY, CDR2 FYNNEI. There are 12 residues in the CDR3. V dropped 7 bases and J dropped 1 base, with 7 bases sitting between them. CDR3 in DNA: TGTGCCAGCACTACAGCGAACACTGAAGCTTTCTTT. Amino acids: CASTTANTEAFF.